A single sample gave rise to the 19 T cell receptor beta chains below, sequenced in a study of blood T cell repertoires in COVID-19. Profiling relied on immunoSEQ multiplex PCR, and the TCRdb table lists in-frame clones only, not all of them. This table has fewer than 70,000 clones, over 75% appearing once. The sample taken for sequencing was peripheral blood. The receptors here all came from a man older than 75 with acute or convalescent COVID-19.

The J gene is TRBJ1-2, the V gene TRBV3-1 (or the pseudogene TRBV3-2); no clear D gene. The germline V gene has CDR1 LGHDT and CDR2 YNNKEL (reference sequence). Trimming stripped 2 bases from V and 4 bases from J, with 8 bases between. This CDR3 has 13 residues. The CDR3, as DNA: TGTGCCAGCAGCCAACAGGTCGGCTATGGCTACACCTTC. Translated: CASSQQVGYGYTF.

The chain employs TRBV27 and TRBJ1-6, with D perhaps matching TRBD1 (5 bases). Trimming took off 2 bases at V and 6 bases at J, with 11 bases between the two ends. CDR3 size: 15 residues. Germline loops: CDR1 MNHEY, CDR2 SMNVEV (reference sequence). The CDR3 loop reads CASSLLRQLNSPLHF. Here the CDR3 DNA reads TGTGCCAGCAGTTTACTTCGACAGCTTAATTCACCCCTCCACTTT.

The gene calls are TRBV6-1 and TRBJ2-7; tentatively, D is TRBD2 (5 bases). V dropped 4 bases and J dropped 4 bases, with 20 bases sitting between them. The CDR3 contains 16 residues. Germline V gene lookup returns CDR1 MNHNS and CDR2 SASEGT. This CDR3 reads CASSGSRRWAGYEQYF. CDR3 DNA: TGTGCCAGCAGTGGATCGAGACGATGGGCGGGTTACGAGCAGTACTTC.

The rearrangement links TRBV5-4 to TRBJ2-7; 7 bases are a match to TRBD1. The germline gives CDR1 SGHNT, CDR2 YYREEE (reference sequence). The ends lost 0 bases at V and 1 base at J; junction bases unmatched: 16. The CDR3 contains 19 residues. In nucleotides, the CDR3 is TGTGCCAGCAGCTTGGAGGGGACAGCCTCCGGAAAGGCTTCCTACGAGCAGTACTTC. Translating it yields CASSLEGTASGKASYEQYF.

The sample holds one count of this clone. The J gene is TRBJ2-7, the V gene TRBV11-2; 7 positions match TRBD1. The CDR3 extends over 15 amino acids. CDR1 and CDR2 from the germline V gene are SGHAT and FQNNGV. The ends lost 5 bases at V and 1 base at J; junction bases unmatched: 8. CDR3 region: CASSRNRDRSYEQYF. CDR3 DNA: TGTGCCAGCAGCCGAAACCGGGACAGATCCTACGAGCAGTACTTC.

This clone was found once. The gene calls are TRBV6-2 or TRBV6-3 and TRBJ2-4; tentative D call: TRBD2 (5 bases). Germline values: CDR1 MNHEY, CDR2 SVGEGT. V lost 6 bases, J lost 6 bases, and 12 bases lay in between. The length of the CDR3 is 13 residues. The CDR3 region is CASSSEGGNIQYF. CDR3 DNA: TGTGCCAGCAGCTCAGAGGGCGGAAACATTCAGTACTTC.

The chain recombines TRBV5-8 with TRBJ2-5; D perhaps matches TRBD1 (6 bases). This CDR3 has 15 residues. Per the germline V gene, CDR1 is SGHTS and CDR2 is YDEGEE. V lost 4 bases and J lost 4, with 17 bases in between. The CDR3 is CASSQSRGTGETQYF. CDR3 DNA sequence: TGTGCCAGCAGCCAATCAAGGGGGACGGGAGAGACCCAGTACTTC.

V usage is TRBV10-2 and J usage is TRBJ1-1; TRBD1 is a possible D gene (6 bases). Looked up from germline, CDR1 is WSHSY and CDR2 is SAAADI. V was cut by 6 bases and J by 1 base, with 12 bases left in between. The CDR3 runs to 14 residues. For the CDR3, the DNA is TGCGCCAGCAGGGAAATACAGGGGAACACTGAAGCTTTCTTT. Its protein is CASREIQGNTEAFF.

The chain combines TRBV3-1 (or the pseudogene TRBV3-2) with TRBJ2-3, with D unresolved. Germline V CDR1 and CDR2: LGHDT, YNNKEL (reference sequence). The germline V and J ends were trimmed by 4 bases and 4 bases, with 9 bases remaining between them. The CDR3 sequence is 13 residues long. CDR3 in DNA: TGTGCCAGCAGCCCGTCGGGTGCAGATACGCAGTATTTT. Protein sequence: CASSPSGADTQYF.

A few counts support this clone. The chain has TRBV6-5 and TRBJ1-5; TRBD1 matches 7 bases. Unmatched junction bases numbered 7, after V lost 6 bases and J lost 5 bases. The germline CDR1 and CDR2 sequences are MNHEY and SVGAGI. The CDR3 consists of 14 residues. In nucleotides, the CDR3 is TGTGCCAGCAGCTTACAGGGGTTCGATCAGCCCCAGCATTTT. As protein: CASSLQGFDQPQHF.

This clone showed up just once. The CDR3 coding sequence is TGTGCCAGCAGCTTAGGGGTCAGGGCTGACGGCTACACCTTC. It yields the protein CASSLGVRADGYTF. The chain employs TRBV7-8 and TRBJ1-2, with TRBD1 as a possible D gene (5 bases). Germline V gene lookup returns CDR1 SGHVS and CDR2 FQNEAQ. The CDR3 runs to 14 residues. Trimming removed 1 base from V and 8 bases from J, with 14 bases in between.

This chain uses TRBV4-1 with TRBJ2-1, with TRBD1 matching over 9 bases. Unmatched junction bases numbered 13, after V lost 3 bases and J lost 7 bases. Germline-derived CDR1 and CDR2 are MGHRA and YSYEKL. The CDR3 contains 17 residues. CDR3 amino acids: CASSHPPGQGHGNEQFF. Written as DNA, the CDR3 is TGCGCCAGCAGCCACCCCCCGGGACAGGGCCACGGGAATGAGCAGTTCTTC.

J is TRBJ1-1 and V is TRBV24-1; a weak D match, TRBD1 (5 bases). CDR3 length equals 15 residues. Germline V gene data show CDR1 as KGHDR and CDR2 as SFDVKD. Trimming shortened V by 5 bases and J by 5 bases, and 17 bases separated the two germline ends. In nucleotides, the CDR3 is TGTGCCACCAGTGGGGATACAGGAGTCAGGACTGAAGCTTTCTTT. Its translation: CATSGDTGVRTEAFF.

The rearrangement uses TRBV5-6 and TRBJ2-2; 9 nucleotides match TRBD1. CDR1 and CDR2 (germline): SGHDT, YYEEEE. V shed 0 bases and J 4 bases; nucleotides not matched to a gene: 4. The CDR3 loop spans 16 amino acids. The CDR3 reads CASSLGDRAGTGELFF. The CDR3 coding sequence is TGTGCCAGCAGCTTGGGGGACAGGGCGGGCACCGGGGAGCTGTTTTTT.

In DNA form, the CDR3 reads TGTGCCTGGAAGGACTACCGAGACCTCGACTATGGCTACACCTTC. Encoded protein: CAWKDYRDLDYGYTF. The genes are TRBV30 and TRBJ1-2, with D hard to call. Trimming removed 4 bases at V and 3 bases at J, with 18 bases between. Germline CDR1 reads GTSNPN; CDR2 reads SVGIG (reference sequence). The length of the CDR3 is 15 residues.

The chain has TRBV5-4 and TRBJ1-3; 7 bases map to TRBD1. The CDR3 has 15 amino acids. V gave up 4 bases and J gave up 2 bases; unmatched junction bases: 6. Per germline, CDR1 SGHNT and CDR2 YYREEE (reference sequence). CDR3 residues: CASSPSGQTGNTIYF. The CDR3 bases are TGTGCCAGCAGCCCTTCGGGACAGACTGGAAACACCATATATTTT.

V gene TRBV12-5 combines with J gene TRBJ1-1; D is ambiguous. Germline V gene data show CDR1 as LGHNT and CDR2 as FRNRAP. The CDR3 totals 13 residues. Trimming removed 3 bases at V and 1 base at J, with 6 bases between. The CDR3 loop reads CASGLQQNTEAFF. CDR3 nucleotides: TGTGCTAGTGGTTTACAACAGAACACTGAAGCTTTCTTT.

The rearrangement links TRBV30 to TRBJ1-6; D might be TRBD1 (5 bases). CDR3 length: 15 residues. Trimming took 0 bases from V and 4 from J, leaving 10 bases between them. The germline V gene has CDR1 GTSNPN and CDR2 SVGIG (reference sequence). As DNA, the CDR3 is TGTGCCTGGAGTGTGAACAGGCAGTATAATTCACCCCTCCACTTT. Translating gives CAWSVNRQYNSPLHF.

CDR3 nucleotides: TGTGCCAGCAGCGGGATGACCCCGGGACTAGCTTACAATGAGCAGTTCTTC. Its protein is CASSGMTPGLAYNEQFF. This chain uses TRBV9 with TRBJ2-1; 9 nucleotides line up with TRBD2. The CDR3 spans 17 residues. CDR1 is SGDLS, CDR2 YYNGEE, per germline. Unmatched junction bases numbered 11, after V lost 3 bases and J lost 4 bases.